This T cell receptor (beta chain) was found in a study of post-analysis software for immune sequencing data. Study overall: The disease courses spanned relapsing-remitting, secondary progressive and progressive-relapsing forms of multiple sclerosis. Findings of the study overall: Four or five TRBV segments were significantly more frequent in patients than in controls. TRBV5-6, TRBV5-1 and TRBV20-1 were among these segments. Samples from one preparation batch, clustered by F measure, grouped strongly together. Controls significantly exceeded multiple sclerosis patients in normalized Chao1 diversity.

In the case of this clonotype: The antigen is unknown.

Included in the TCR beta cDNA libraries were unique molecular identifiers. Input populations of 1 to 10 million T cells gave rise to some 500,000 cDNA molecules. TCRdb called the PCR reads again in MiXCR, with one record for every CDR3 protein. The repertoire includes hundreds of thousands of distinct CDR3 sequences, about 39% of them detected once, and approximately 7.1% sits in the top ten. The CDR3 runs to 15 residues. V lost 3 bases and J lost 0, with 13 bases in between. Per the germline V gene, CDR1 is SQVTM and CDR2 is ANQGSEA. The sequencing input was blood. This chain links TRBV29-1 with TRBJ2-3, with unresolved D. The clonotype comes from a girl aged 2 to 9 with multiple sclerosis. CDR3 nucleotides: TGCAGCGTTGAGCGAGCGCTCGATAGCACAGATACGCAGTATTTT. Residues: CSVERALDSTDTQYF.